Below are 25 T cell receptor beta chains sequenced from a single sample in a study of PD-1 blockade in mismatch repair-deficient tumors. The data were produced by immunoSEQ multiplex PCR, yet TCRdb's version contains in-frame clones alone and is incomplete. The sample shows some 100,000 clones, 70% to 85% of them seen only once. The material was peripheral blood, obtained around 8 months after starting pembrolizumab. These receptors all stem from an adult with mismatch repair-deficient cancer.

This chain connects TRBV7-6 to TRBJ2-1; 11 bases map to TRBD2. Trimming cost V 0 bases and J 5 bases; bases outside gene matches: 6. Germline CDR1 and CDR2: SGHVS and FNYEAQ. This CDR3 contains 17 residues. DNA of the CDR3: TGTGCCAGCAGCTTAGCTCAGACTAGCGGGGAAGACAATGAGCAGTTCTTC. Protein sequence: CASSLAQTSGEDNEQFF.

The rearrangement uses TRBV2 and TRBJ2-7; 12 nucleotides agree with TRBD2. The CDR3 is made up of 15 amino acids. Germline loops: CDR1 SNHLY, CDR2 FYNNEI. V gave up 6 bases and J gave up 0 bases; unmatched junction bases: 3. The CDR3 nucleotides read TGTGCCAGCAGGCCGACTAGCGGGAGCTCCTACGAGCAGTACTTC. Translating gives CASRPTSGSSYEQYF.

V gene TRBV19 combines with J gene TRBJ2-1, with 12 positions matching TRBD2. CDR1 and CDR2 from the germline V gene are LNHDA and SQIVND (reference sequence). This CDR3 comprises 16 residues. J was trimmed by 7 bases and V by 4 bases; bases with no gene match: 8. The CDR3 spells CASSTSSGRGVNEQFF. The CDR3 DNA reads TGTGCCAGTAGTACCTCTAGCGGGAGGGGGGTGAATGAGCAGTTCTTC.

The gene calls are TRBV5-4 and TRBJ2-5; D possibly corresponds to TRBD1 (6 bases). V was cut by 4 bases and J by 5 bases, with 12 bases left in between. Germline CDR1 and CDR2: SGHNT and YYREEE (reference sequence). The CDR3 is 13 residues long. CDR3 DNA sequence: TGTGCCAGCAGCCTTCGGACAGTTGAGACCCAGTACTTC. Translating gives CASSLRTVETQYF. Full variable domain (rest looked up from reference TRBV5-4 and TRBJ2-5): ETGVTQSPTHLIKTRGQQVTLRCSSQSGHNTVSWYQQALGQGPQFIFQYYREEENGRGNFPPRFSGLQFPNYSSELNVNALELDDSALYLCASSLRTVETQYFGPGTRLLVL.

The chain has TRBV19 and TRBJ1-5; D is unresolved. There are 13 residues in the CDR3. V lost 11 bases, J lost 1 base, and 12 bases lay in between. The germline gives CDR1 LNHDA, CDR2 SQIVND (reference sequence). CDR3 sequence (DNA): TGTGCCTGCGGGCGAAGCAGCAATCAGCCCCAGCATTTT. It codes for CACGRSSNQPQHF.

This chain connects TRBV9 to TRBJ2-3, with a weak D call TRBD2 (7 bases). Trimming took 6 bases from V and 0 from J, leaving 20 bases between them. The CDR3 has 17 residues. Germline V CDR1 and CDR2: SGDLS, YYNGEE. The DNA of the CDR3 is TGTGCCAGCACCCCAAGGGGGGGGGTTCCTAGCACAGATACGCAGTATTTT. As protein: CASTPRGGVPSTDTQYF.

This clone has a handful of counts. This rearrangement joins TRBV29-1 to TRBJ1-2, with D possibly TRBD1 on 5 matching bases. The V gene's germline CDR1 is SQVTM and CDR2 ANQGSEA. Trimming shortened V by 4 bases and J by 1 base, and 10 bases separated the two germline ends. This CDR3 comprises 13 residues. The CDR3 loop reads CSVGQKNNYGYTF. Here the CDR3 DNA reads TGCAGCGTTGGACAGAAGAATAACTATGGCTACACCTTC.

The sample holds a few counts of this clone. The CDR3 bases are TGTGCCAGCAGCTTAGGGCGGCTAGCGGGAGGTTCCGACGAGCAGTACTTC. As protein: CASSLGRLAGGSDEQYF. The gene calls are TRBV7-6 and TRBJ2-7; 11 nucleotides line up with TRBD2. This CDR3 has 17 residues. CDR1 is SGHVS and CDR2 is FNYEAQ in the germline V gene. Trimming took 1 base from V and 5 from J; bases not matched to a gene: 10.

This chain joins TRBV4-1 and TRBJ2-3; D is possibly TRBD2 (5 bases). Germline lookup yields CDR1 MGHRA and CDR2 YSYEKL. This CDR3 comprises 12 residues. Deletions cut 1 base from V and 14 bases from J, with 13 bases between. CDR3 coding DNA: TGCGCCAGCAGCCAAGTGTCGGGGTGGAGGTATTTT. Translation gives CASSQVSGWRYF.

The chain recombines TRBV19 with TRBJ1-4; D unclear. Trimming pared 4 bases from V and 6 bases from J, leaving 15 bases between. The germline V gene encodes CDR1 LNHDA and CDR2 SQIVND (reference sequence). The CDR3 has 15 amino acids. CDR3 in DNA: TGTGCCAGTAGTAAGGGTATGGATACGTATGAAAAACTGTTTTTT. This encodes CASSKGMDTYEKLFF.

This rearrangement joins TRBV27 to TRBJ2-5, with 12 bases identical to TRBD2. CDR3 length: 16 residues. Looked up from germline, CDR1 is MNHEY and CDR2 is SMNVEV (reference sequence). Trimming at V came to 4 bases and at J to 6 bases, leaving 9 bases not matched to a gene. CDR3 amino acids: CASSSLSTSGRQTQYF. Here the CDR3 DNA reads TGTGCCAGCAGTTCGCTGTCAACTAGCGGGAGGCAGACCCAGTACTTC.

This chain connects TRBV5-1 to TRBJ2-3; D tentatively fits TRBD1 or TRBD2 (5 bases each). The germline V gene has CDR1 SGHRS and CDR2 YFSETQ. V was cut by 4 bases and J by 0 bases, with 15 bases left in between. CDR3 length: 16 residues. DNA for the CDR3: TGCGCCAGCAGCCAATGGGGGTCAGCTAGCACAGATACGCAGTATTTT. Translation gives CASSQWGSASTDTQYF.

This clone was seen more than once but under ten times. This sequence joins TRBV4-3 and TRBJ1-2; D is possibly TRBD1 (5 bases). CDR3 length: 14 residues. Trimming shortened V by 0 bases and J by 4 bases, and 9 bases separated the two germline ends. Per the germline V gene, CDR1 is LGHNA and CDR2 is YSLEER. This CDR3 reads CASSQDRAPYGYTF. In DNA, the CDR3 is TGCGCCAGCAGCCAAGACAGGGCCCCCTATGGCTACACCTTC.

The chain links TRBV4-1 to TRBJ2-7, with TRBD2 matching 9 bases. This CDR3 spans 15 amino acids. V shed 1 base and J 4 bases; nucleotides not matched to a gene: 5. CDR1 is MGHRA and CDR2 is YSYEKL in the germline V gene. CDR3 in DNA: TGCGCCAGCAGCCAAGGTGCTAGCGGGAATTACGAGCAGTACTTC. This gives the protein CASSQGASGNYEQYF.

V gene TRBV7-3 combines with J gene TRBJ2-1; 10 bases fit TRBD1. The germline gives CDR1 SGHTA, CDR2 FQGTGA. V lost 5 bases, J lost 7 bases, and 5 bases stayed unmatched. The CDR3 length is 14 residues. CDR3 region: CASSRDRGVNEQFF. The CDR3 region has the DNA TGTGCCAGCAGCCGGGACAGGGGAGTGAATGAGCAGTTCTTC.

The rearrangement uses TRBV5-6 and TRBJ2-7; TRBD2 might be the D (7 bases). There are 14 residues in the CDR3. Germline values: CDR1 SGHDT, CDR2 YYEEEE. V lost 6 bases to trimming and J lost 2 bases, with 15 bases between them. CDR3 DNA: TGTGCCAGCACCCCCGGGGAGGGGGCCTACGAGCAGTACTTC. The encoded protein is CASTPGEGAYEQYF.

This chain connects TRBV5-1 to TRBJ1-2; tentative D call: TRBD1 (5 bases). CDR3 length: 15 residues. Germline CDR1 and CDR2: SGHRS and YFSETQ. Trimming took 8 bases from V and 4 from J, leaving 21 bases between them. CDR3 coding DNA: TGCGCCAGTACTCCCGGCGGGGGTGGGAGCTATGGCTACACCTTC. Its translation is CASTPGGGGSYGYTF.

This chain links TRBV10-3 with TRBJ2-7; 10 bases line up with TRBD2. V was clipped by 3 bases and J by 2 bases; unmatched bases: 4. The CDR3 spans 15 residues. The V gene's germline CDR1 is ENHRY and CDR2 SYGVKD. The CDR3 coding sequence is TGTGCCATCAGTGACAAGCTAGCGGGAGCCTACGAGCAGTACTTC. It codes for CAISDKLAGAYEQYF.

The rearrangement joins TRBV9 to TRBJ1-1; D unresolved. The germline CDR1 and CDR2 sequences are SGDLS and YYNGEE. V was pared by 3 bases and J by 6 bases, with 12 bases between. The CDR3 has 13 residues. The CDR3 spells CASSEGIRPEAFF. As DNA, the CDR3 is TGTGCCAGCAGCGAAGGAATTAGGCCTGAAGCTTTCTTT. The complete variable domain, with remaining parts taken from reference TRBV9 and TRBJ1-1, reads DSGVTQTPKHLITATGQRVTLRCSPRSGDLSVYWYQQSLDQGLQFLIQYYNGEERAKGNILERFSAQQFPDLHSELNLSSLELGDSALYFCASSEGIRPEAFFGQGTRLTVV.

There are a few counts of this clone. The chain couples TRBV6-6 to TRBJ1-2, with D tentatively TRBD1 (6 bases). The CDR3 covers 15 residues. Trimming took off 5 bases at V and 0 bases at J, with 13 bases between the two ends. The germline CDR1 and CDR2 sequences are MNHNY and SVGAGI (reference sequence). The DNA for the CDR3 is TGTGCCAGCAGTCTGACCAGGGGCCCTAACTATGGCTACACCTTC. This sequence encodes CASSLTRGPNYGYTF.

In its sample, this clone was seen a few times. The chain carries TRBV7-2 and TRBJ2-3, with D hard to call. The CDR3 contains 12 residues. V was trimmed by 1 base and J by 5 bases, leaving 4 bases between them. The germline V gene encodes CDR1 SGHTA and CDR2 FQGNSA. The CDR3 DNA is TGTGCCAGCAGCTTAGGACTAGATACGCAGTATTTT. Its translation: CASSLGLDTQYF. The complete variable domain, with remaining parts taken from reference TRBV7-2 and TRBJ2-3, reads GAGVSQSPSNKVTEKGKDVELRCDPISGHTALYWYRQSLGQGLEFLIYFQGNSAPDKSGLPSDRFSAERTGGSVSTLTIQRTQQEDSAVYLCASSLGLDTQYFGPGTRLTVL.

J is TRBJ2-7 and V is TRBV29-1, with D unresolved. CDR3 size: 14 residues. Germline values: CDR1 SQVTM, CDR2 ANQGSEA. Trimming shortened V by 0 bases and J by 0 bases, and 9 bases separated the two germline ends. CDR3 region: CSVEDQVGSYEQYF. For the CDR3, the DNA is TGCAGCGTTGAAGATCAGGTGGGCTCCTACGAGCAGTACTTC.

The chain couples TRBV19 to TRBJ2-2; D remains ambiguous. This CDR3 has 15 amino acids. Germline CDR1 reads LNHDA; CDR2 reads SQIVND (reference sequence). V dropped 4 bases and J dropped 5 bases, with 14 bases sitting between them. The CDR3 nucleotides read TGTGCCAGTAGTAGGGGAAGAGCGTCGACCGGGGAGCTGTTTTTT. Encoded protein: CASSRGRASTGELFF. Full variable domain (remainder filled in from reference TRBV19 and TRBJ2-2): DGGITQSPKYLFRKEGQNVTLSCEQNLNHDAMYWYRQDPGQGLRLIYYSQIVNDFQKGDIAEGYSVSREKKESFPLTVTSAQKNPTAFYLCASSRGRASTGELFFGEGSRLTVL.

The V and J genes are TRBV29-1 and TRBJ2-3; possible D gene TRBD2, 5 bases. Trimming cost V 6 bases and J 7 bases, with 20 bases left between them. The germline V gene has CDR1 SQVTM and CDR2 ANQGSEA. CDR3 length: 14 residues. The DNA of the CDR3 is TGCAGCGTGGAATCGCAGGCCCTGGACTATACGCAGTATTTT. Its translation is CSVESQALDYTQYF.

This clone has more than one count but fewer than ten. This chain links TRBV5-1 with TRBJ2-7; 9 bases are a match to TRBD1. The CDR3 contains 16 residues. Germline loops: CDR1 SGHRS, CDR2 YFSETQ. V shed 0 bases, J shed 5 bases, and the junction held 9 bases outside the gene matches. The CDR3 sequence is CASSLGQTGGRDEQYF. CDR3 sequence (DNA): TGCGCCAGCAGCTTGGGACAGACAGGGGGTCGGGACGAGCAGTACTTC.